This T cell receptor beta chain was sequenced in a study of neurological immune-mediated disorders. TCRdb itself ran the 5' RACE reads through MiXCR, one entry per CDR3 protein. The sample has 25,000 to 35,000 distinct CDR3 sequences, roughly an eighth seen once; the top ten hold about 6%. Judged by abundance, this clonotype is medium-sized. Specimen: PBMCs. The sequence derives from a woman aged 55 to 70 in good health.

The CDR3 bases are TGTGCCAGCAGTTACTATGGGACTCCACCCCTCCACTTT. This sequence encodes CASSYYGTPPLHF. This chain uses TRBV6-6 with TRBJ1-6, with D perhaps TRBD1 (5 bases). Trimming removed 1 base at V and 11 bases at J, with 9 bases between. CDR1 is MNHNY and CDR2 is SVGAGI in the germline V gene (reference sequence). The CDR3 has 13 residues.